A single sample is the source of the 19 T cell receptor beta chains below, sequenced in a study of OX40 agonist ivuxolimab in advanced cancers. Libraries were constructed by the immunoSEQ multiplex PCR assay. TCRdb carries this immuneACCESS record with in-frame sequences only. Its versions omit some clonotypes, under half of them owing to an unresolved V gene in the studies checked, with the rest unexplained. Here the sample has roughly 73,000 clones; about four fifths occur a single time. In total, the top ten clones hold 1.1% of the sample. The starting material was CD4+ or CD8+ T cells sorted from blood, obtained in a trial of the OX40 agonist ivuxolimab. All receptors come from an adult with an advanced solid tumor such as melanoma, head and neck, liver or kidney cancer.

This chain joins TRBV9 and TRBJ2-3; D is unresolved. Trimming removed 0 bases from V and 1 base from J, with 18 bases in between. The CDR3 contains 18 residues. CDR1 and CDR2 (germline): SGDLS, YYNGEE. Here the CDR3 DNA reads TGTGCCAGCAGCGTAGGTCTGCCTTCGTGGACCCGCACAGATACGCAGTATTTT. Translation: CASSVGLPSWTRTDTQYF.

This chain connects TRBV11-3 to TRBJ2-7; no clear D gene. This CDR3 region has 14 residues. Trimming stripped 0 bases from V and 1 base from J, with 7 bases between. Germline V CDR1 and CDR2: SGHNT, YENEEA. In DNA form, the CDR3 reads TGTGCCAGCAGCTTAGATGGTGGTTCCTACGAGCAGTACTTC. Translation: CASSLDGGSYEQYF.

CDR3 nucleotides: TGCAGCGTGGTGACAGGGAAGAACACTGAAGCTTTCTTT. Residues: CSVVTGKNTEAFF. J is TRBJ1-1 and V is TRBV29-1; 7 bases are shared with TRBD1. The length of the CDR3 is 13 residues. J lost 1 base, V lost 6 bases, and 5 bases had no gene match. CDR1 and CDR2 (germline): SQVTM, ANQGSEA.

The rearrangement uses TRBV6-1 and TRBJ1-1; D might be TRBD1 (5 bases). V lost 5 bases and J lost 1, with 14 bases in between. The CDR3 has 15 residues. Germline lookup yields CDR1 MNHNS and CDR2 SASEGT. Here the CDR3 reads CASSWRQLANTEAFF. The CDR3 nucleotides are TGTGCCAGCAGTTGGCGACAGCTGGCGAACACTGAAGCTTTCTTT.

The CDR3 here is CASSLRDRGYTF. CDR3 bases: TGTGCCAGCAGTTTACGGGATCGTGGCTACACCTTC. The chain couples TRBV28 to TRBJ1-2; D gene ambiguous. The CDR3 runs to 12 residues. CDR1 is MDHEN, CDR2 SYDVKM, per germline. V lost 2 bases to trimming and J lost 7 bases, with 8 bases between them.

The V call is TRBV6-6, the J call TRBJ2-7; TRBD2 agrees at 12 bases. V lost 6 bases, J lost 3 bases, and 3 bases stayed unmatched. From germline, CDR1 is MNHNY and CDR2 SVGAGI (reference sequence). The CDR3 loop spans 14 amino acids. The CDR3 bases are TGTGCCAGCAGGCGACTAGCGGGGGTCTACGAGCAGTACTTC. Translating gives CASRRLAGVYEQYF.

The chain recombines TRBV11-3 with TRBJ2-3, with TRBD2 identical over 8 bases. V was pared by 5 bases and J by 10 bases, with 11 bases of the junction left unmatched. The CDR3 length is 14 residues. Germline CDR1 SGHNT, CDR2 YENEEA. CDR3 nucleotide sequence: TGTGCCAGCAGCAACGATCGGACTAGCCTAGCGCAGTATTTT. Translation gives CASSNDRTSLAQYF.

The chain uses TRBV7-2 and TRBJ2-3; TRBD2 matches 9 bases. In germline, CDR1 is SGHTA, CDR2 FQGNSA. With 3 bases clipped from V and 1 base from J, the junction kept 2 bases outside the gene matches. The CDR3 totals 15 residues. The DNA of the CDR3 is TGTGCCAGCAGCTTCGTAGCGGGGGGCACAGATACGCAGTATTTT. It specifies CASSFVAGGTDTQYF.

V and J are TRBV6-1 and TRBJ2-7; TRBD1 might be the D (6 bases). Germline V gene data show CDR1 as MNHNS and CDR2 as SASEGT. Trimming removed 6 bases from V and 3 bases from J, with 12 bases in between. The CDR3 covers 13 residues. CDR3 sequence reads: CASSRDILYEQYF. The CDR3 DNA reads as TGTGCCAGCAGCCGGGACATCCTCTACGAGCAGTACTTC.

The rearrangement links TRBV7-2 to TRBJ2-5; no clear D gene. The CDR3 covers 12 residues. Trimming took 6 bases from V and 5 from J, leaving 10 bases between them. CDR1 SGHTA and CDR2 FQGNSA come from the germline V gene. CDR3 in amino acids: CASSSPPETQYF. For the CDR3, the DNA is TGTGCCAGCAGTTCGCCCCCCGAGACCCAGTACTTC. The variable domain in full, with the rest retrieved from reference TRBV7-2 and TRBJ2-5, is GAGVSQSPSNKVTEKGKDVELRCDPISGHTALYWYRQSLGQGLEFLIYFQGNSAPDKSGLPSDRFSAERTGGSVSTLTIQRTQQEDSAVYLCASSSPPETQYFGPGTRLLVL.

This rearrangement joins TRBV7-8 to TRBJ1-1, with 10 nucleotides matching TRBD1. Trimming removed 3 bases from V and 4 bases from J; junction bases left unmatched: 8. Germline V gene data show CDR1 as SGHVS and CDR2 as FQNEAQ. This CDR3 comprises 16 residues. CDR3: CASSFGTGASVTEAFF. The DNA for the CDR3 is TGTGCCAGCAGCTTTGGGACAGGGGCTAGTGTCACTGAAGCTTTCTTT.

J is TRBJ2-1 and V is TRBV6-4, with 7 positions matching TRBD2. Losses at the gene ends were 6 bases for V and 10 bases for J; bases not matched to a gene: 9. CDR1 is MRHNA, CDR2 SNTAGT, per germline. This CDR3 is built from 13 residues. The CDR3 DNA reads TGTGCCAGCAGGCGGGGACTACGGGCAGAGCAGTTCTTC. Its translation: CASRRGLRAEQFF.

By sample fraction, this clone is medium-sized. This chain uses TRBV5-6 with TRBJ1-6, with 8 bases lining up with TRBD1. J gave up 7 bases and V 5 bases, and 5 bases lay outside the gene matches. CDR1 and CDR2 (germline): SGHDT, YYEEEE. The CDR3 spans 14 residues. The CDR3 protein is CASSLTGVNSPLHF. The CDR3, as DNA: TGTGCCAGCAGTCTGACAGGGGTAAATTCACCCCTCCACTTT.

This clone was counted a single time. V is TRBV5-1 and J is TRBJ1-6; no firm D call. The V end lost 4 bases, the J end lost 5 bases, and 13 bases lay between the germline ends. Per the germline V gene, CDR1 is SGHRS and CDR2 is YFSETQ. This CDR3 is built from 15 residues. Here the CDR3 DNA reads TGCGCCAGCAGCCGATCTGTGGCGGATAATTCACCCCTCCACTTT. Translated, it gives CASSRSVADNSPLHF.

This chain links TRBV15 with TRBJ1-1; D is possibly TRBD1 (5 bases). The CDR3 is made up of 15 amino acids. Germline-derived CDR1 and CDR2 are LNHNV and YYDKDF (reference sequence). V was cut by 8 bases and J by 2 bases, with 18 bases left in between. CDR3 region: CATVYGGVGNTEAFF. In DNA, the CDR3 is TGTGCCACCGTCTACGGGGGAGTGGGAAACACTGAAGCTTTCTTT.

This clone was seen only a few times. The chain has TRBV2 and TRBJ2-4; TRBD2 matches at 9 bases. The CDR3 consists of 15 residues. Germline V CDR1 and CDR2: SNHLY, FYNNEI. Trimming at V came to 8 bases and at J to 8 bases, leaving 13 bases not matched to a gene. CDR3 region: CASQGGRGAGDIQYF. The CDR3 DNA sequence: TGTGCCAGCCAGGGCGGGAGGGGCGCGGGCGACATTCAGTACTTC.

To note about this clone: Distinct nucleotide sequences in the sample also encode this CDR3. The chain carries TRBV4-1 and TRBJ1-1; D not certain. Germline CDR1 and CDR2: MGHRA and YSYEKL. This CDR3 comprises 14 residues. Trimming removed 0 bases at V and 1 base at J, with 6 bases between. In DNA, the CDR3 is TGCGCCAGCAGCCAAGAAGCCGCGAACACTGAAGCTTTCTTT. Protein sequence: CASSQEAANTEAFF.

The chain links TRBV11-2 to TRBJ2-2; tentatively, D is TRBD1 or TRBD2 (5 bases each). The CDR3 sequence is 15 residues long. Germline V gene sequence: CDR1 SGHAT, CDR2 FQNNGV. V was clipped by 5 bases and J by 1 base, with 11 bases between them. CDR3 bases: TGTGCCAGCAGCCGGGACGGCCAGAACACCGGGGAGCTGTTTTTT. It is translated as CASSRDGQNTGELFF.

The chain recombines TRBV19 with TRBJ2-4; D remains unclear. The CDR3 is 16 amino acids. Deletions cut 3 bases from V and 1 base from J, with 13 bases between. Looked up from germline, CDR1 is LNHDA and CDR2 is SQIVND (reference sequence). Written as DNA, the CDR3 is TGTGCCAGTAGTATTGCGGCCAGAATCGCCAAAAACATTCAGTACTTC. It yields the protein CASSIAARIAKNIQYF.